A selection of T cell receptor beta chains follows, all from one sample in a study of blood T cells in healthy people across ages. TCRdb recomputed calls from the 5' RACE reads with MiXCR, one row per CDR3 protein. The sample yields about 1,500,000 distinct CDR3 sequences, roughly 27% seen once. The sample taken for sequencing was blood. These receptors were obtained from a woman aged 25 to 45 in good health. The CDR3 runs from the conserved cysteine through the conserved F or W. D genes are given only for firm matches. Clone size is given for some rows only: seen once, a few or many times, or a class if the clone is expanded.

J gene	V gene	clone size	D gene	CDR3 protein	CDR3 DNA
TRBJ1-4	TRBV29-1	NA	NA	CSVAKGDPRNEKLFF	TGCAGCGTTGCTAAGGGAGATCCCCGTAATGAAAAACTGTTTTTT
TRBJ1-6	TRBV12-3/TRBV12-4	few	TRBD1	CASRRDSYSPLHF	TGTGCCAGCAGACGGGACAGCTACTCACCCCTCCACTTT
TRBJ2-1	TRBV12-3/TRBV12-4	many	TRBD2	CASSLQPAGALYNEQFF	TGTGCCAGCAGTCTCCAGCCAGCGGGAGCGCTGTACAATGAGCAGTTCTTC
TRBJ2-7	TRBV4-3	many	TRBD2	CASSQEVLAGQYEQYF	TGCGCCAGCAGCCAAGAGGTCCTAGCGGGACAATACGAGCAGTACTTC
TRBJ1-2	TRBV27	NA	NA	CASSPTGRLRGYTF	TGTGCCAGCAGCCCCACAGGGAGATTGCGGGGCTACACCTTC
TRBJ1-5	TRBV6-5	few	TRBD1	CASRMGQKRNQPQHF	TGTGCCAGCAGAATGGGACAGAAAAGAAATCAGCCCCAGCATTTT
TRBJ2-3	TRBV27	many	NA	CASRVLDWDTDTQYF	TGTGCCAGCAGAGTACTAGATTGGGATACAGATACGCAGTATTTT
TRBJ2-5	TRBV5-4	NA	NA	CASSLYSGGGQETQYF	TGTGCCAGCAGCTTGTACTCAGGTGGAGGGCAAGAGACCCAGTACTTC
TRBJ1-6	TRBV9	few	NA	CASSARQINSPLHF	TGTGCCAGCAGCGCCCGACAGATTAATTCACCCCTCCACTTT
TRBJ2-7	TRBV3-1	few	NA	CASSHLTPGAQYYEQYF	TGTGCCAGCAGCCATCTGACACCAGGGGCTCAATACTACGAGCAGTACTTC
TRBJ2-1	TRBV7-2	NA	TRBD2	CASSLVVAGLAGVYNEQFF	TGTGCCAGCAGCTTAGTAGTAGCGGGACTAGCGGGGGTCTACAATGAGCAGTTCTTC
TRBJ2-3	TRBV5-6	NA	NA	CASSRGGIFGTDTQYF	TGTGCCAGCAGCCGTGGAGGGATATTTGGCACAGATACGCAGTATTTT
TRBJ2-7	TRBV27	NA	TRBD1	CASSFRPLDRDTYEQYF	TGTGCCAGCAGTTTCCGACCATTAGACAGGGACACGTACGAGCAGTACTTC
TRBJ1-5	TRBV24-1	NA	NA	CATSDASTDSSSDQPQHF	TGTGCCACCAGTGACGCAAGCACGGACAGTTCAAGCGATCAGCCCCAGCATTTT
TRBJ1-6	TRBV5-1	NA	TRBD1	CASSERTGADSPLHF	TGCGCCAGCAGCGAAAGGACAGGCGCCGATTCACCCCTCCACTTT
TRBJ2-7	TRBV6-5	many	TRBD2	CASSYSPSGGYEQYF	TGTGCCAGCAGTTACTCTCCGAGCGGGGGCTACGAGCAGTACTTC